A single sample is the source of the 32 T cell receptor beta chains below, sequenced in a study of monozygotic twins with inflammatory bowel disease (dated by TCRdb to between 2017 and 2020). Library preparation employed 5' RACE. Sequenced on an Illumina HiSeq 2500. Once TCRdb had reprocessed the reads, it stored one entry per CDR3 protein sequence and supplied no DNA. The sample has approximately 390,000 distinct CDR3 sequences on record. 2.4% of the sample is taken by the ten largest. The sequencing sample was made of blood. The receptors originated from a human donor with ulcerative colitis or Crohn's disease, or a healthy co-twin of an affected twin (not recorded which).

The CDR3 loop reads CASSRRTSTGELFF. V and J are TRBV18 and TRBJ2-2. There are 14 residues in the CDR3. Looked up from germline, CDR1 is KGHSH and CDR2 is LQKENI.

The chain couples TRBV5-1 to TRBJ2-2; absent DNA, TCRdb's TRBD1 call cannot be checked. Germline V gene data show CDR1 as SGHRS and CDR2 as YFSETQ. The CDR3 loop spans 15 amino acids. CDR3 residues: CASRSTGGDTGELFF.

The rearrangement links TRBV11-2 to TRBJ1-4. CDR3 size: 18 residues. CDR1 is SGHAT, CDR2 FQNNGV, per germline. Here the CDR3 reads CASSLGLADPATNEKLFF.

The rearrangement links TRBV5-1 to TRBJ2-7; TCRdb picks TRBD1, but there is no DNA to check that call. The CDR3 runs to 15 residues. In germline, CDR1 is SGHRS, CDR2 YFSETQ. The CDR3: CASRNQDRGKWEQYF.

CDR3 loop: CASSYGGENIQYF. The genes are TRBV6-2 or TRBV6-3 and TRBJ2-4; the TCRdb call, TRBD1, lacks DNA for checking. The CDR3 covers 13 residues. The germline gives CDR1 MNHEY, CDR2 SVGEGT.

This sequence joins TRBV28 and TRBJ2-7; lacking DNA, the TRBD1 call made by TCRdb goes unchecked. The CDR3 contains 15 residues. Germline CDR1 is MDHEN and CDR2 is SYDVKM. CDR3 sequence reads: CASRDGGSYSYEQYF.

V is TRBV6-2 or TRBV6-3 and J is TRBJ1-2; TCRdb reports TRBD1, a call that lacks DNA to check it against. Germline-derived CDR1 and CDR2 are MNHEY and SVGEGT. CDR3 length equals 16 residues. The CDR3 reads CASSYSQRTGPGGYTF.

V is TRBV4-1 and J is TRBJ1-1; no DNA is available, so the TRBD1 call from TCRdb remains unchecked. CDR1 and CDR2 (germline): MGHRA, YSYEKL. The CDR3 extends over 14 amino acids. CDR3 residues: CASTWDRGNTEAFF.

The gene calls are TRBV5-1 and TRBJ1-2; the TCRdb D gene call, TRBD1, has no DNA to confirm it. The CDR3 loop spans 14 amino acids. Per germline, CDR1 SGHRS and CDR2 YFSETQ. CDR3 residues: CASSPRTGAYGYTF.

CDR3: CASTERGGGSYEQYF. The rearrangement links TRBV2 to TRBJ2-7; TCRdb reports TRBD2, a call that lacks DNA to check it against. CDR1 SNHLY and CDR2 FYNNEI come from the germline V gene. The CDR3 length is 15 residues. Variable domain in full (rest from reference TRBV2 and TRBJ2-7): EPEVTQTPSHQVTQMGQEVILRCVPISNHLYFYWYRQILGQKVEFLVSFYNNEISEKSEIFDDQFSVERPDGSNFTLKIRSTKLEDSAMYFCASTERGGGSYEQYFGPGTRLTVT.

The CDR3 protein is CASSLTRGIQETQYF. V and J are TRBV7-2 and TRBJ2-5; TCRdb selects TRBD1, and the lack of DNA leaves this call unchecked. This CDR3 is built from 15 residues. CDR1 and CDR2 (germline): SGHTA, FQGNSA.

The chain links TRBV6-5 to TRBJ1-2. Germline CDR1 is MNHEY and CDR2 is SVGAGI. CDR3 length: 16 amino acids. CDR3 protein: CASSYSRTTILYGYTF.

The V and J genes are TRBV12-3 or TRBV12-4 and TRBJ2-1; TCRdb indicates TRBD1, and absent DNA this call remains unverified. The CDR3 is made up of 14 amino acids. CDR3 sequence reads: CASRAPDRVHEQFF.

CDR3 in amino acids: CASGSHTEIYGYTF. The rearrangement uses TRBV6-1 and TRBJ1-2. The V gene's germline CDR1 is MNHNS and CDR2 SASEGT. This CDR3 region has 14 residues.

The genes are TRBV5-6 and TRBJ2-6. The CDR3 spans 15 residues. Germline lookup yields CDR1 SGHDT and CDR2 YYEEEE. CDR3 sequence: CASSFVGSGANVLTF.

The gene calls are TRBV2 and TRBJ2-1; TCRdb indicates TRBD1, and absent DNA this call remains unverified. Germline V gene sequence: CDR1 SNHLY, CDR2 FYNNEI. The CDR3 covers 13 residues. CDR3 region: CASKGTGGTEQFF.

The rearrangement joins TRBV5-5 to TRBJ2-7; TCRdb selects TRBD1, and the lack of DNA leaves this call unchecked. In germline, CDR1 is SGHKS, CDR2 YYEKEE (reference sequence). The CDR3 covers 12 residues. CDR3 protein: CATKPRGGEQYF.

This rearrangement joins TRBV7-9 to TRBJ2-7; TCRdb names TRBD1, which stays unverified in the absence of DNA. Germline CDR1 is SEHNR and CDR2 is FQNEAQ (reference sequence). The CDR3 runs 15 residues. This CDR3 reads CASSFGSGARYEQYF.

The chain combines TRBV7-9 with TRBJ2-3; TCRdb calls TRBD1, which cannot be checked without DNA. The CDR3 has 15 residues. Per germline, CDR1 SEHNR and CDR2 FQNEAQ (reference sequence). The CDR3 sequence: CASSLVGAGTDTQYF.

The rearrangement joins TRBV7-2 to TRBJ2-4; no DNA is available, so the TRBD2 call from TCRdb remains unchecked. Germline V gene lookup returns CDR1 SGHTA and CDR2 FQGNSA. This CDR3 is 16 amino acids long. The chain's CDR3 is CASSPKSGTSLNIQYF.

The rearrangement links TRBV11-2 to TRBJ2-7. The CDR3 totals 15 residues. The V gene's germline CDR1 is SGHAT and CDR2 FQNNGV. The CDR3 reads CASSLSRLIHYEQYF.

The rearrangement joins TRBV12-3 or TRBV12-4 to TRBJ2-7; lacking DNA, the TRBD1 call made by TCRdb goes unchecked. The CDR3 length is 15 residues. The CDR3: CASSLAPSQGYEQYF.

The gene calls are TRBV5-1 and TRBJ2-1; the D gene TCRdb calls, TRBD1, cannot be checked with no DNA. There are 14 residues in the CDR3. The germline CDR1 and CDR2 sequences are SGHRS and YFSETQ. This CDR3 is CASSSPRLSTEQFF.

V gene TRBV4-1 combines with J gene TRBJ2-7; without DNA, the TCRdb call of TRBD2 cannot be checked. The CDR3 contains 19 residues. Germline V gene data show CDR1 as MGHRA and CDR2 as YSYEKL. CDR3 sequence reads: CASSQELRLAGGISYEQYF.

The chain carries TRBV7-6 and TRBJ1-3. The length of the CDR3 is 14 residues. CDR1 SGHVS and CDR2 FNYEAQ come from the germline V gene. The CDR3 here is CAIIPRFSGNTIYF.

The chain links TRBV7-2 to TRBJ2-7; TCRdb names TRBD1, which stays unverified in the absence of DNA. This CDR3 spans 15 amino acids. The V gene's germline CDR1 is SGHTA and CDR2 FQGNSA. The CDR3 sequence: CASSLQTGYVHEQYF.

The chain has TRBV7-9 and TRBJ2-1. The germline V gene encodes CDR1 SEHNR and CDR2 FQNEAQ (reference sequence). The CDR3 has 14 residues. The CDR3 here is CASSLEEGLNEQFF.

The V gene is TRBV7-9, the J gene TRBJ1-1; there is no DNA to check the TCRdb D call of TRBD1. Germline CDR1 is SEHNR and CDR2 is FQNEAQ (reference sequence). This CDR3 is 13 amino acids long. The CDR3 loop reads CASSLQGADEAFF. The complete variable domain, with remaining parts taken from reference TRBV7-9 and TRBJ1-1, reads DTGVSQNPRHKITKRGQNVTFRCDPISEHNRLYWYRQTLGQGPEFLTYFQNEAQLEKSRLLSDRFSAERPKGSFSTLEIQRTEQGDSAMYLCASSLQGADEAFFGQGTRLTVV.

The rearrangement links TRBV5-6 to TRBJ2-7; with no DNA, the TCRdb D assignment of TRBD2 cannot be verified. Germline CDR1 is SGHDT and CDR2 is YYEEEE. The CDR3 runs 16 residues. The CDR3 reads CASSLAVTSGSYEQYF.

The chain employs TRBV5-1 and TRBJ2-7. This CDR3 is built from 14 residues. The germline gives CDR1 SGHRS, CDR2 YFSETQ. The CDR3 region is CASSLSIGSYEQYF.

The CDR3: CASSDPGLVTGELFF. The chain is built from TRBV19 and TRBJ2-2; TCRdb's D call of TRBD2 is untestable without DNA. The CDR3 runs to 15 residues. Germline values: CDR1 LNHDA, CDR2 SQIVND (reference sequence). The whole variable domain, filled in from reference TRBV19 and TRBJ2-2, reads DGGITQSPKYLFRKEGQNVTLSCEQNLNHDAMYWYRQDPGQGLRLIYYSQIVNDFQKGDIAEGYSVSREKKESFPLTVTSAQKNPTAFYLCASSDPGLVTGELFFGEGSRLTVL.

The chain couples TRBV5-1 to TRBJ1-1; TCRdb lists TRBD1, though no DNA is available to test this call. Per the germline V gene, CDR1 is SGHRS and CDR2 is YFSETQ. This CDR3 is 14 amino acids long. CDR3 sequence: CASSPTGGLTEAFF.